A selection of T cell receptor beta chains follows, all from one sample in a study of blood T cell repertoires in COVID-19. Here immunoSEQ multiplex PCR was the method, and the copy in TCRdb shows in-frame clones only, minus some. The table shows fewer than 250,000 clones, with 82% occurring only once. Sequencing was carried out using peripheral blood. The receptors were sampled from a woman between 55 and 75 years old with COVID-19, enrolled during active disease. Both conserved end residues are part of each CDR3. Fields, in order: D gene, J gene, clone size, V gene, CDR3 protein, CDR3 DNA. A D gene is named only where the DNA matches it firmly. Size is stated for part of the rows, as once, few or many counts, or as a class when the clone is expanded.

d_call: TRBD2; j_call: TRBJ2-7; clone_size: -; v_call: TRBV7-2; cdr3_aa: CASSPGLATGYEQYF; cdr3_nt: TGTGCCAGCAGCCCCGGACTAGCTACGGGGTACGAGCAGTACTTC
d_call: TRBD1; j_call: TRBJ1-5; clone_size: -; v_call: TRBV7-9; cdr3_aa: CASSLGGQPNQPQHF; cdr3_nt: TGTGCCAGCAGCTTAGGGGGACAGCCCAATCAGCCCCAGCATTTT
d_call: -; j_call: TRBJ1-3; clone_size: -; v_call: TRBV28; cdr3_aa: CASSPPLGASGNTIYF; cdr3_nt: TGTGCCAGCAGTCCCCCCTTAGGAGCCTCTGGAAACACCATATATTTT
d_call: TRBD1; j_call: TRBJ1-4; clone_size: few; v_call: TRBV7-9; cdr3_aa: CASSLEGQGLRKLFF; cdr3_nt: TGTGCCAGCAGCTTAGAGGGACAGGGGCTTCGAAAACTGTTTTTT
d_call: TRBD2; j_call: TRBJ2-7; clone_size: few; v_call: TRBV6-2/TRBV6-3; cdr3_aa: CASSKPGLDTLEQYF; cdr3_nt: TGTGCCAGCAGTAAACCGGGACTAGACACCTTAGAGCAGTACTTC
d_call: TRBD1; j_call: TRBJ2-1; clone_size: once; v_call: TRBV27; cdr3_aa: CASSPRTGVFVYRDEQFF; cdr3_nt: TGTGCCAGCAGTCCTCGGACAGGGGTGTTCGTGTACCGGGATGAGCAGTTCTTC
d_call: -; j_call: TRBJ1-1; clone_size: -; v_call: TRBV2; cdr3_aa: CASSAGHSNTEAFF; cdr3_nt: TGTGCCAGCAGTGCTGGACATTCGAACACTGAAGCTTTCTTT
d_call: -; j_call: TRBJ1-1; clone_size: -; v_call: TRBV30; cdr3_aa: CAWRKGLNTEAFF; cdr3_nt: TGTGCCTGGAGAAAGGGGTTGAACACTGAAGCTTTCTTT
d_call: -; j_call: TRBJ1-1; clone_size: many; v_call: TRBV5-1; cdr3_aa: CARSRGRGLNTEAFF; cdr3_nt: TGCGCCCGCAGCCGGGGGAGGGGGTTGAACACTGAAGCTTTCTTT
d_call: -; j_call: TRBJ2-5; clone_size: few; v_call: TRBV7-2; cdr3_aa: CASSLNLNREETQYF; cdr3_nt: TGTGCCAGCAGCTTAAATCTGAATCGGGAAGAGACCCAGTACTTC
d_call: TRBD1; j_call: TRBJ1-4; clone_size: -; v_call: TRBV7-2; cdr3_aa: CASSSYRGFNEKLFF; cdr3_nt: TGTGCCAGCAGCTCATACAGGGGGTTTAATGAAAAACTGTTTTTT
d_call: TRBD2; j_call: TRBJ2-3; clone_size: -; v_call: TRBV11-2; cdr3_aa: CASSLRGGSGDTQYF; cdr3_nt: TGTGCCAGCAGCTTAAGGGGCGGGAGTGGGGATACGCAGTATTTT
d_call: -; j_call: TRBJ1-6; clone_size: -; v_call: TRBV5-1; cdr3_aa: CASSLAGDPGISPLHF; cdr3_nt: TGCGCCAGCAGCTTGGCCGGAGACCCGGGAATTTCACCCCTCCACTTT
d_call: TRBD2; j_call: TRBJ2-3; clone_size: -; v_call: TRBV2; cdr3_aa: CASSDWPSGGANTDTQYF; cdr3_nt: TGTGCCAGCAGTGATTGGCCTAGCGGGGGGGCGAACACAGATACGCAGTATTTT
d_call: -; j_call: TRBJ1-3; clone_size: -; v_call: TRBV5-4; cdr3_aa: CASRHASSGNTIYF; cdr3_nt: TGTGCCAGCAGACACGCCAGCTCTGGAAACACCATATATTTT
d_call: TRBD1; j_call: TRBJ2-7; clone_size: -; v_call: TRBV28; cdr3_aa: CASRGQREQYF; cdr3_nt: TGTGCCAGCAGGGGACAGCGCGAGCAGTACTTC
d_call: TRBD1; j_call: TRBJ2-3; clone_size: -; v_call: TRBV10-3; cdr3_aa: CAIRGDRVGDTQYF; cdr3_nt: TGTGCCATCAGGGGGGACAGAGTCGGGGATACGCAGTATTTT
d_call: -; j_call: TRBJ2-1; clone_size: -; v_call: TRBV9; cdr3_aa: CASSGGGFSYNEQFF; cdr3_nt: TGTGCCAGCAGCGGAGGAGGGTTCTCCTACAATGAGCAGTTCTTC
d_call: TRBD2; j_call: TRBJ2-7; clone_size: -; v_call: TRBV4-3; cdr3_aa: CASSQGIAWRENPSYEQYF; cdr3_nt: TGCGCCAGCAGCCAAGGAATCGCGTGGCGGGAGAATCCCTCCTACGAGCAGTACTTC
d_call: TRBD2; j_call: TRBJ2-1; clone_size: -; v_call: TRBV6-4; cdr3_aa: CARNIRGGSLNLF; cdr3_nt: TGTGCCAGAAATATTAGAGGCGGGAGTCTAAACCTCTTC
d_call: TRBD1; j_call: TRBJ1-1; clone_size: once; v_call: TRBV19; cdr3_aa: CASNKRQGSNTEAFF; cdr3_nt: TGTGCCAGTAACAAACGACAGGGCTCGAACACTGAAGCTTTCTTT
d_call: TRBD1; j_call: TRBJ1-2; clone_size: -; v_call: TRBV6-6; cdr3_aa: CASSAWPAGTGASVLYGYTF; cdr3_nt: TGTGCCAGCAGCGCCTGGCCTGCCGGGACAGGAGCATCGGTCCTCTATGGCTACACCTTC
d_call: -; j_call: TRBJ2-2; clone_size: -; v_call: TRBV7-6; cdr3_aa: CASSLGPTGELFF; cdr3_nt: TGTGCCAGCAGCTTGGGGCCCACCGGGGAGCTGTTTTTT
d_call: TRBD1; j_call: TRBJ1-2; clone_size: few; v_call: TRBV29-1; cdr3_aa: CSVPRTITGGSYGYTF; cdr3_nt: TGCAGCGTTCCGCGCACAATTACAGGGGGAAGCTATGGCTACACCTTC
d_call: -; j_call: TRBJ2-3; clone_size: -; v_call: TRBV14; cdr3_aa: CASSQGQVVDTQYF; cdr3_nt: TGTGCCAGCAGCCAAGGGCAGGTCGTAGATACGCAGTATTTT